These T cell receptor beta chains were read from a single sample in a study of blood T cells in healthy people across ages. TCRdb re-analysed the 5' RACE reads in MiXCR, keeping a single row per CDR3 protein. The profile covers fewer than 750,000 distinct CDR3 sequences, with roughly half appearing a single time and roughly 12% taken by the ten largest. Material: blood. The source is a woman older than 75 in good health. Each CDR3 is given with its conserved first and last residue. Each record gives: clone size, D gene, V gene, J gene, CDR3 length, CDR3 DNA, CDR3 protein. D genes are given only for firm matches. Where a row states a size, it is once, few, many or the class of an expanded clone; other rows omit it.

few,-,TRBV6-6,TRBJ2-1,17,TGTGCCAGTTTTTCCCTAATAGGAGGGAGCTCCTACAATGAGCAGTTCTTC,CASFSLIGGSSYNEQFF
-,TRBD2,TRBV12-3/TRBV12-4,TRBJ2-1,14,TGTGCCAGCAGAGTACTAGCGGGAGGGGCCGAGCAGTACTTT,CASRVLAGGAEQYF
-,TRBD2,TRBV10-3,TRBJ2-5,15,TGTGCCATCAGTGAGAGGGGCGGGAGTTTGGGTGAGCAGTACTTC,CAISERGGSLGEQYF
many,TRBD2,TRBV9,TRBJ2-3,16,TGTGCCAGCAGCACCCCCCTAGCGGGGCCAGGGGATACGCAGTATTTT,CASSTPLAGPGDTQYF
-,-,TRBV3-1,TRBJ2-7,13,TGTGCCAGCAAGTCTGGGGGGCGGTACGAGCAGTACTTC,CASKSGGRYEQYF
-,-,TRBV28,TRBJ2-7,16,TGTGCCAGCAGTAAACCGCAGGGGAAGGGGACCTACGAGCAGTACTTC,CASSKPQGKGTYEQYF
-,-,TRBV12-3/TRBV12-4,TRBJ1-5,13,TGTGCCAGCAGCCGCCAGGATATGCAGCCCCAGCATTTT,CASSRQDMQPQHF
-,TRBD1,TRBV30,TRBJ2-7,12,TGTGCCTGGAACAGGGGGCAACACGAGCAGTACTTC,CAWNRGQHEQYF
many,TRBD2,TRBV20-1,TRBJ2-1,15,TGCAGTGCTCCTTGGGCGGGAGGGGCGTACAATGAGCAGTTCTTC,CSAPWAGGAYNEQFF
many,TRBD2,TRBV28,TRBJ2-5,14,TGTGCCAGCAGCCAGGGAGGGGACTCAGAGACCCAGTACTTC,CASSQGGDSETQYF
-,-,TRBV5-1,TRBJ2-5,15,TGCGCCAGCAACCCCAAGCCTAGCTTACAAGAGACCCAGTACTTC,CASNPKPSLQETQYF
-,TRBD1,TRBV12-3/TRBV12-4,TRBJ1-6,14,TGTGCCAGTTCCGGACAGGGGCTTAATTCACCCCTCCACTTT,CASSGQGLNSPLHF
many,TRBD2,TRBV20-1,TRBJ2-1,15,TGCAGTGCTCACCCGACGGGGGGGCCTATGAATGAGCAGTTCTTC,CSAHPTGGPMNEQFF
-,-,TRBV7-2,TRBJ1-2,14,TGTGCCAGCAGCTTAGGGGTGGGAAACTATGGCTACACCTTC,CASSLGVGNYGYTF
-,TRBD2,TRBV6-6,TRBJ2-5,17,TGTGCCAGCAGTTACGGGACTAGCGGGAAACGGGGGGAGACCCAGTACTTC,CASSYGTSGKRGETQYF
-,-,TRBV5-4,TRBJ2-1,15,TGTGCCAGCAGCTTGGGTCAGGAGGCCTACAATGAGCGGTTCTTC,CASSLGQEAYNERFF
-,-,TRBV21-1,TRBJ1-1,16,TGTGCCAGCAGCATCCCCATCAAAGGGTTTAACACTGAAGCTTTCTTT,CASSIPIKGFNTEAFF
-,-,TRBV29-1,TRBJ1-1,15,TGCAGCGTTGAAGGGAACAGGATCTTGAACACTGAAGCTTTCTTT,CSVEGNRILNTEAFF
-,-,TRBV6-1,TRBJ2-1,12,TGTGCCAGCTACTCTCTTTACAATGAGCAGTTCTTC,CASYSLYNEQFF
few,TRBD1,TRBV12-3/TRBV12-4,TRBJ1-2,14,TGTGCCAGCAGCTTCACAGACAGGGGTTATGGCTACACCTTC,CASSFTDRGYGYTF
-,-,TRBV20-1,TRBJ2-1,16,TGCAGTGCTAGGAGATCGGCGAGGTTAACCTACAATGAGCAGTTCTTC,CSARRSARLTYNEQFF
-,-,TRBV15,TRBJ2-3,12,TGTGCCACCAGCTTAACTACAGATACGCAGTATTTT,CATSLTTDTQYF
few,-,TRBV12-3/TRBV12-4,TRBJ2-3,14,TGTGCCAGCAGTTTATTGATGGGGGAGACGTCGCAGTATTTT,CASSLLMGETSQYF